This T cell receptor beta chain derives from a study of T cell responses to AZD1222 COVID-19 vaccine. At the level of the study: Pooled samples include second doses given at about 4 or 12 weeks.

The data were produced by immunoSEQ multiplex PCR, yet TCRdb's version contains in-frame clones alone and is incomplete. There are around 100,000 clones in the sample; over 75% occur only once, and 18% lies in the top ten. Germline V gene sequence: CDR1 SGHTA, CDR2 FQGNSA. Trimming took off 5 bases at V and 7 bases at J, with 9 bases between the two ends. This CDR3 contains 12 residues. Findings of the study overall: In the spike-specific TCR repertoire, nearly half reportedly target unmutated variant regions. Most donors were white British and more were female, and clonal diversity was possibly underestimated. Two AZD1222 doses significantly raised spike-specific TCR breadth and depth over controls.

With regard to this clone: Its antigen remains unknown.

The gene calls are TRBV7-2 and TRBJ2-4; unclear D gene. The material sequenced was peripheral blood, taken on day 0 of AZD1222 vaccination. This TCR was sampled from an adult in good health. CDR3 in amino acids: CASSAGSNIQYF. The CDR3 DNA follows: TGTGCCAGCAGCGCCGGCAGCAACATTCAGTACTTC.